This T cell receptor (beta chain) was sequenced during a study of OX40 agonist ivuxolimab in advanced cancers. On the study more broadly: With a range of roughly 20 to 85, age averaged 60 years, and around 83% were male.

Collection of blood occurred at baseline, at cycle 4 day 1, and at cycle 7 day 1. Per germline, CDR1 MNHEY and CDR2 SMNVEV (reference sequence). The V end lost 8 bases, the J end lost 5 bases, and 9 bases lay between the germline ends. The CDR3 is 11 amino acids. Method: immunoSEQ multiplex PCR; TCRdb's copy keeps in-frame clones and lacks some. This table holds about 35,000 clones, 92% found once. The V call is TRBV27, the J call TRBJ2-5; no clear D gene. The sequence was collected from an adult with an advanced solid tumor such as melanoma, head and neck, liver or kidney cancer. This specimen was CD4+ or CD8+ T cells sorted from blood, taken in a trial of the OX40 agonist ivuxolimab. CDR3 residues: CASRLGETQYF. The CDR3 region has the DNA TGTGCCAGCCGATTAGGGGAGACCCAGTACTTC.